Below are 12 T cell receptor beta chains sequenced from a single sample in a study of immune characterization of retroperitoneal liposarcoma. TCRdb used MiXCR to reprocess the PCR reads, holding one entry per CDR3 protein. The sample has some 10,000 distinct CDR3 sequences, 25% to 30% seen once. The sequencing sample was made of tumor tissue. All receptors derive from a male donor with retroperitoneal liposarcoma.

The sample holds many counts of this clonotype. V is TRBV6-1 and J is TRBJ2-7, with D uncertain. This CDR3 has 12 residues. Germline CDR1 is MNHNS and CDR2 is SASEGT. The germline V and J ends were trimmed by 6 bases and 0 bases, with 6 bases remaining between them. CDR3 residues: CASSSSSYEQYF. The CDR3 region has the DNA TGTGCCAGCAGCTCTAGCTCCTACGAGCAGTACTTC.

This clonotype was counted at least ten times. V is TRBV7-2 and J is TRBJ1-2; tentatively, D is TRBD1 (5 bases). Per the germline V gene, CDR1 is SGHTA and CDR2 is FQGNSA. V was pared by 1 base and J by 0 bases, with 18 bases between. The CDR3 runs to 18 residues. This chain's CDR3 is CASSLGSQGRTPNYGYTF. CDR3 nucleotide sequence: TGTGCCAGCAGCTTAGGTTCGCAGGGCCGGACCCCTAACTATGGCTACACCTTC.

In its sample, this clonotype is medium-sized (0.01 to 0.1%). The chain combines TRBV7-9 with TRBJ2-7; weak D call: TRBD1 (6 bases). CDR3 length: 15 residues. Looked up from germline, CDR1 is SEHNR and CDR2 is FQNEAQ (reference sequence). The ends were cut back, 5 bases at V and 0 bases at J, with 14 bases in the middle. The CDR3 here is CASSKWQGSSYEQYF. CDR3 nucleotide sequence: TGTGCCAGCAGCAAGTGGCAGGGGAGCTCCTACGAGCAGTACTTC.

The chain's CDR3 is CASSLLAGVGSGANVLTF. In DNA, the CDR3 is TGTGCCAGCAGCTTATTAGCGGGAGTTGGCTCTGGGGCCAACGTCCTGACTTTC. The chain has TRBV7-2 and TRBJ2-6; 9 bases map to TRBD2. In germline, CDR1 is SGHTA, CDR2 FQGNSA. J was trimmed by 0 bases and V by 2 bases; bases with no gene match: 5. This CDR3 has 18 amino acids. Full variable domain (outside the CDR3, taken from reference TRBV7-2 and TRBJ2-6): GAGVSQSPSNKVTEKGKDVELRCDPISGHTALYWYRQSLGQGLEFLIYFQGNSAPDKSGLPSDRFSAERTGGSVSTLTIQRTQQEDSAVYLCASSLLAGVGSGANVLTFGAGSRLTVL.

Ten or more counts support this clonotype. This chain joins TRBV6-1 and TRBJ2-1, with D tentatively TRBD2 (5 bases). CDR1 and CDR2 (germline): MNHNS, SASEGT. The CDR3 contains 15 residues. Trimming took 5 bases from V and 12 from J, leaving 23 bases between them. The DNA of the CDR3 is TGTGCCAGCAGTCCCCCCGGGGTTGTGTCGGCTGGGCAGTTCTTC. This encodes CASSPPGVVSAGQFF.

The V gene is TRBV10-1, the J gene TRBJ2-2; the D is unclear. This CDR3 has 16 residues. CDR1 WNHNN and CDR2 SYGVQD come from the germline V gene (reference sequence). With 0 bases removed from V and 4 bases from J, the gap between germline ends came to 12 bases. CDR3 loop: CASSESGGPGTGELFF. In DNA, the CDR3 is TGCGCCAGCAGTGAGTCGGGCGGTCCGGGCACCGGGGAGCTGTTTTTT.

A few counts support this clonotype. Here the CDR3 DNA reads TGTGCCAGCAGTTTCCGAGACCCCAGCGCAGATACGCAGTATTTT. It specifies CASSFRDPSADTQYF. The V gene is TRBV27, the J gene TRBJ2-3; no definite D call. Per germline, CDR1 MNHEY and CDR2 SMNVEV (reference sequence). The CDR3 sequence is 15 residues long. Trimming removed 3 bases from V and 4 bases from J, with 14 bases in between.

This clonotype is deemed medium-sized. The chain links TRBV6-1 to TRBJ2-7; D is perhaps TRBD2 (5 bases). V lost 10 bases and J 3 bases, leaving 13 bases between the germline ends. The CDR3 totals 12 residues. Germline loops: CDR1 MNHNS, CDR2 SASEGT. The CDR3 coding sequence is TGTGCCACATCCCCCGGAGGCTACGAGCAGTACTTC. It specifies CATSPGGYEQYF.

The table lists this clonotype with a few counts. The J gene is TRBJ2-1, the V gene TRBV6-1, with no clear D. Germline-derived CDR1 and CDR2 are MNHNS and SASEGT. The CDR3 extends over 15 amino acids. The V and J ends lost 2 bases and 1 base respectively, with 9 bases between them. The CDR3 nucleotides read TGTGCCAGCAGTGAATCGGCTTCTTCCTACAATGAGCAGTTCTTC. It codes for CASSESASSYNEQFF.

This clonotype was counted many times. The genes are TRBV6-6 and TRBJ2-1; D gene ambiguous. The J call could be wrong; TRBJ2-7 is a better fit for the DNA end. Germline CDR1 is MNHNY and CDR2 is SVGAGI (reference sequence). CDR3 size: 14 residues. Here the CDR3 DNA reads TGTGCCAGCAGTTCCCATGGAGTCTCCTACGAGCAGTACTTC. Translating it yields CASSSHGVSYEQYF.

This clonotype came up many times. This rearrangement joins TRBV6-6 to TRBJ2-1; D unresolved. V lost 2 bases, J lost 8 bases, and 7 bases lay in between. The germline V gene encodes CDR1 MNHNY and CDR2 SVGAGI (reference sequence). This CDR3 comprises 12 residues. CDR3 sequence (DNA): TGTGCCAGCAGTTACGAAGGAGATGAGCAGTTCTTC. Protein sequence: CASSYEGDEQFF.

In this sample, this clonotype turned up a few times. The V gene is TRBV7-6, the J gene TRBJ2-3; a weak D match, TRBD1 (5 bases). V lost 2 bases to trimming and J lost 4 bases, with 16 bases between them. CDR1 is SGHVS, CDR2 FNYEAQ, per germline. There are 16 residues in the CDR3. CDR3 bases: TGTGCCAGCAGCTTAATCAGCCAGGGAAGGGCAGATACGCAGTATTTT. Amino acid sequence: CASSLISQGRADTQYF.